A single sample is the source of the 10 T cell receptor beta chains below, sequenced in a study of control samples from healthy donors and cancer patients. Assay used: immunoSEQ multiplex PCR; TCRdb lists only in-frame clones, some missing. Of 95,000 to 150,000 clones in the sample, about 90% are singletons; the top ten hold around 1.8%. Sequencing was done on a sample of blood. Receptors originate from a man between 18 and 35 years old in good health.

This sequence joins TRBV28 and TRBJ2-7; perhaps TRBD2 as D (5 bases). Germline V gene data show CDR1 as MDHEN and CDR2 as SYDVKM. The CDR3 has 20 residues. Trimming removed 2 bases at V and 5 bases at J, with 31 bases between. The CDR3 DNA follows: TGTGCCAGCAGTTTAAGAGGTCAGTGGCCGTTACTCAACTTGGGAGACGAGCAGTACTTC. It is translated as CASSLRGQWPLLNLGDEQYF.

There are a few counts of this clone. The CDR3 spells CASKGFGSNQPQHF. The CDR3 nucleotides read TGTGCCAGCAAGGGGTTTGGCAGCAATCAGCCCCAGCATTTT. The rearrangement links TRBV2 to TRBJ1-5; possible D gene TRBD1, 5 bases. V was cut by 7 bases and J by 1 base, with 11 bases left in between. CDR1 and CDR2 (germline): SNHLY, FYNNEI. This CDR3 comprises 14 residues.

The rearrangement joins TRBV9 to TRBJ1-1; D call uncertain. V shed 3 bases and J shed 1 base, with 19 bases lying between them. The germline gives CDR1 SGDLS, CDR2 YYNGEE. This CDR3 region has 17 residues. The CDR3 bases are TGTGCCAGCAGCGCAGACCCTAGAACGCCGTGGAACACTGAAGCTTTCTTT. Amino acid sequence: CASSADPRTPWNTEAFF.

The V call is TRBV28, the J call TRBJ2-7; D unresolved. The CDR3 spans 14 residues. The V gene lost 6 bases and the J gene lost 2 bases, with 14 bases spanning the gap. Germline-derived CDR1 and CDR2 are MDHEN and SYDVKM. The CDR3 reads CASSLTDNTYEQYF. The CDR3 nucleotides are TGTGCCAGCAGCTTAACAGATAATACCTACGAGCAGTACTTC. Complete variable domain (other parts from reference TRBV28 and TRBJ2-7): DVKVTQSSRYLVKRTGEKVFLECVQDMDHENMFWYRQDPGLGLRLIYFSYDVKMKEKGDIPEGYSVSREKKERFSLILESASTNQTSMYLCASSLTDNTYEQYFGPGTRLTVT.

The V and J genes are TRBV2 and TRBJ2-6; D not certain. CDR3 length equals 15 residues. Germline V gene data show CDR1 as SNHLY and CDR2 as FYNNEI. V was shortened by 6 bases and J by 0 bases, with 9 bases between the two germline ends. The CDR3, as DNA: TGTGCCAGCAGGGAACAGTCCTCTGGGGCCAACGTCCTGACTTTC. It is translated as CASREQSSGANVLTF. The variable domain in full, completed from reference TRBV2 and TRBJ2-6, reads EPEVTQTPSHQVTQMGQEVILRCVPISNHLYFYWYRQILGQKVEFLVSFYNNEISEKSEIFDDQFSVERPDGSNFTLKIRSTKLEDSAMYFCASREQSSGANVLTFGAGSRLTVL.

The chain's CDR3 is CASSLDPLAVQYF. CDR3 nucleotides: TGTGCCAGCAGCTTAGACCCACTAGCGGTACAGTACTTC. The chain joins TRBV7-2 to TRBJ2-7; 8 bases are shared with TRBD2. CDR3 length equals 13 residues. Germline V gene sequence: CDR1 SGHTA, CDR2 FQGNSA. Losses at the gene ends were 1 base for V and 10 bases for J; bases not matched to a gene: 6.

The chain combines TRBV6-5 with TRBJ2-1; 9 nucleotides line up with TRBD1. The CDR3 is 15 amino acids. Per the germline V gene, CDR1 is MNHEY and CDR2 is SVGAGI. V was pared by 6 bases and J by 6 bases, with 9 bases of the junction left unmatched. CDR3 in DNA: TGTGCCAGCAGCGCCCGGACAGGGGATGGCAATGAGCAGTTCTTC. Translation gives CASSARTGDGNEQFF.

V and J are TRBV11-2 and TRBJ2-4; tentative D call: TRBD2 (6 bases). The germline V and J ends were trimmed by 1 base and 6 bases, with 16 bases remaining between them. CDR1 is SGHAT, CDR2 FQNNGV, per germline. This CDR3 region has 16 residues. This CDR3 is CASSLVSRRDGNIQYF. The DNA for the CDR3 is TGTGCCAGCAGCTTAGTATCCCGGAGGGATGGAAACATTCAGTACTTC.

The J gene is TRBJ1-5, the V gene TRBV18, with TRBD1 as a possible D gene (5 bases). This CDR3 region has 19 residues. The germline CDR1 and CDR2 sequences are KGHSH and LQKENI. Trimming took 1 base from V and 1 from J, leaving 20 bases between them. CDR3 nucleotide sequence: TGTGCCAGCTCACCACGAGGCCGGGGCCCTATTGGGAGCAATCAGCCCCAGCATTTT. Amino acids: CASSPRGRGPIGSNQPQHF.

This clone appeared once. The J gene is TRBJ2-3, the V gene TRBV6-6; TRBD2 is a possible D gene (6 bases). The length of the CDR3 is 15 residues. The V end was cut by 5 bases, the J end by 0 bases, with 12 bases between. The germline CDR1 and CDR2 sequences are MNHNY and SVGAGI (reference sequence). CDR3 nucleotides: TGTGCCAGCAGTCACGCGGGGTTTAGCACAGATACGCAGTATTTT. Translating it yields CASSHAGFSTDTQYF.